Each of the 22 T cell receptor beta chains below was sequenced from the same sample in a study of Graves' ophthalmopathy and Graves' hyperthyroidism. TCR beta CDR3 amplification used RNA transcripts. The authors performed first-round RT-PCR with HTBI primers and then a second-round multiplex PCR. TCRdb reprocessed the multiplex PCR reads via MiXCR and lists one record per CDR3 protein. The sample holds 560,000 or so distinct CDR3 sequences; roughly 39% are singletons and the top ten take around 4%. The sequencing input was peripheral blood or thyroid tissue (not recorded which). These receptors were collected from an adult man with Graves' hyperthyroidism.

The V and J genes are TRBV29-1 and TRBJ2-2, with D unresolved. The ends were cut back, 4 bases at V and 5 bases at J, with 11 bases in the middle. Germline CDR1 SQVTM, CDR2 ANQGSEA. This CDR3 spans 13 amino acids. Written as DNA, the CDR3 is TGCAGCGTTGCCTCTGGGGTGACCGGGGAGCTGTTTTTT. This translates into CSVASGVTGELFF.

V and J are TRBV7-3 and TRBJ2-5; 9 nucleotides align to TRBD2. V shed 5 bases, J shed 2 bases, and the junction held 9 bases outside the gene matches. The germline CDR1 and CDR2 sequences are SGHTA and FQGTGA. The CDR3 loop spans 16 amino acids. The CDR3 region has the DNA TGTGCCAGCAGCCCGACTAGCGGAGCGAGACAAGAGACCCAGTACTTC. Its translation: CASSPTSGARQETQYF.

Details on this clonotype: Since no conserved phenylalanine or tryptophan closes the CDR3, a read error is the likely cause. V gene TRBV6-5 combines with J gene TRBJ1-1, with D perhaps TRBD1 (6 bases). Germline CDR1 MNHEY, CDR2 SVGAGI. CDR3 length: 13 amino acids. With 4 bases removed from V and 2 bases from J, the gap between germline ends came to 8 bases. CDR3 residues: CASSWGPNTEAFS. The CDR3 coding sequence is TGTGCCAGCAGTTGGGGGCCTAACACTGAAGCTTTCTCT.

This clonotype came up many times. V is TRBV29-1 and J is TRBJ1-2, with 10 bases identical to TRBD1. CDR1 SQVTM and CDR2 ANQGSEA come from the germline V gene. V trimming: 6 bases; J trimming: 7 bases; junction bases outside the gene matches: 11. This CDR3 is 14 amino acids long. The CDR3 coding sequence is TGCAGCGTCCACCGGACAGGGGGACGTTCTGGCTACACCTTC. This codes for CSVHRTGGRSGYTF.

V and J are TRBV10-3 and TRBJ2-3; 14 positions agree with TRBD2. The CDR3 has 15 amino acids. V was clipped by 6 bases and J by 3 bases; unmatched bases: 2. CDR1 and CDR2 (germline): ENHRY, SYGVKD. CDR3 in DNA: TGTGCCATCAGGGGACTAGCGGGGGCTACAGATACGCAGTATTTT. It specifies CAIRGLAGATDTQYF.

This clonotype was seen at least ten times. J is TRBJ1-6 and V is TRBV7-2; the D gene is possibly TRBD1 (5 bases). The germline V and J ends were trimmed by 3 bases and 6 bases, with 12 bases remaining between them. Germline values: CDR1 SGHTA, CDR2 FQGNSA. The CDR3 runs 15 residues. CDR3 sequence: CASSLQGEANSPLHF. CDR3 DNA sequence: TGTGCCAGCAGCTTGCAGGGCGAAGCTAATTCACCCCTCCACTTT.

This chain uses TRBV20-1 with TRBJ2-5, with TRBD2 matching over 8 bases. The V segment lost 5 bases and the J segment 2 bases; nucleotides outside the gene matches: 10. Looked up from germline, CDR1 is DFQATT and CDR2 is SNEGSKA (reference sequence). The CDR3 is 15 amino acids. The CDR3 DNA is TGCAGTGCTCCCGCCCTGTCGGGGGGGCAAGAGACCCAGTACTTC. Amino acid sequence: CSAPALSGGQETQYF.

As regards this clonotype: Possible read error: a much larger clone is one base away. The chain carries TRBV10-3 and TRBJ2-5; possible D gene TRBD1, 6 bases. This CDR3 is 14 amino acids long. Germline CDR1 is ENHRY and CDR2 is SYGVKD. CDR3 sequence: CATSESAGAETQYF. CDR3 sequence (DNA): TGTGCCACCAGTGAGTCGGCAGGGGCCGAGACCCAGTACTTC.

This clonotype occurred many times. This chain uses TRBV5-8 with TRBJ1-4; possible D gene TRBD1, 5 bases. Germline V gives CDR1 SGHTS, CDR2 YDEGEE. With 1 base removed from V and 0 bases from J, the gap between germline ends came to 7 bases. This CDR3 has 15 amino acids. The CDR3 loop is CASSLQGPTNEKLFF. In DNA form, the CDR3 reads TGTGCCAGCAGCTTGCAGGGACCAACTAATGAAAAACTGTTTTTT.

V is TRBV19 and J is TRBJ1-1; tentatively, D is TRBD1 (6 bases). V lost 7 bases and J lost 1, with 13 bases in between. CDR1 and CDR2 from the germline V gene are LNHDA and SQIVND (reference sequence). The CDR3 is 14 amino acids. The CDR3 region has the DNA TGTGCCAGTATCGGTTGGGACACGAACACTGAAGCTTTCTTT. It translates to CASIGWDTNTEAFF.

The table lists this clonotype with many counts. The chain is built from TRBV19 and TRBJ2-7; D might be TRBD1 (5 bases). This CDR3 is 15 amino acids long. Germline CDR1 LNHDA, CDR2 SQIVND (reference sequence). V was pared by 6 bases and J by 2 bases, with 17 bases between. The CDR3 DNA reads TGTGCCAGTAGCACAGGACACCTCCCCCCCTACGAGCAGTACTTC. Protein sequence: CASSTGHLPPYEQYF. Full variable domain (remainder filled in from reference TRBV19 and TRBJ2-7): DGGITQSPKYLFRKEGQNVTLSCEQNLNHDAMYWYRQDPGQGLRLIYYSQIVNDFQKGDIAEGYSVSREKKESFPLTVTSAQKNPTAFYLCASSTGHLPPYEQYFGPGTRLTVT.

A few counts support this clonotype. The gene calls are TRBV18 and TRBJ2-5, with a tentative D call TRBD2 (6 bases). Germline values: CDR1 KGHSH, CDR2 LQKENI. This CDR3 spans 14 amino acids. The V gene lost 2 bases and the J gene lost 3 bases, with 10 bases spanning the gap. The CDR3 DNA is TGTGCCAGCTCACCAGCTAGCGACAAAGAGACCCAGTACTTC. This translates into CASSPASDKETQYF.

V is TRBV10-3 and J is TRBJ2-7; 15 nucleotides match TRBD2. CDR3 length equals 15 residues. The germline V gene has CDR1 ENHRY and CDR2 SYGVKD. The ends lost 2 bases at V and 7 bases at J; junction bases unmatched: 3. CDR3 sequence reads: CAISEGLAGGKEQYF. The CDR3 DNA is TGTGCCATCAGTGAGGGACTAGCGGGAGGGAAGGAGCAGTACTTC.

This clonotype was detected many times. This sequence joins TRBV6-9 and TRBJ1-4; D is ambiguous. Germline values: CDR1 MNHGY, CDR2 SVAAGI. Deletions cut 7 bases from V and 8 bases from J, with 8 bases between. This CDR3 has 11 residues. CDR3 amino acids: CASTGPEKLFF. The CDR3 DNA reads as TGTGCCAGCACCGGCCCCGAAAAACTGTTTTTT.

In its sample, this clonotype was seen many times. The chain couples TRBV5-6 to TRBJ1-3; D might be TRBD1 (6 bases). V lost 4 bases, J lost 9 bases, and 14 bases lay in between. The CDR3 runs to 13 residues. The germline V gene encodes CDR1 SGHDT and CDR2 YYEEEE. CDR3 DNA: TGTGCCAGCAGCCCGGACAGCAGGGGCACCATATATTTT. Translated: CASSPDSRGTIYF.

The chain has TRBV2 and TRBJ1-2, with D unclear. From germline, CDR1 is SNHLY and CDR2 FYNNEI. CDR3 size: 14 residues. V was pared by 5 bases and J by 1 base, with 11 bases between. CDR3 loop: CASSPPEGNYGYTF. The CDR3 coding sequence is TGTGCCAGCAGTCCCCCCGAGGGTAACTATGGCTACACCTTC. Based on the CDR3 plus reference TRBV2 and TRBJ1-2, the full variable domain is EPEVTQTPSHQVTQMGQEVILRCVPISNHLYFYWYRQILGQKVEFLVSFYNNEISEKSEIFDDQFSVERPDGSNFTLKIRSTKLEDSAMYFCASSPPEGNYGYTFGSGTRLTVV.

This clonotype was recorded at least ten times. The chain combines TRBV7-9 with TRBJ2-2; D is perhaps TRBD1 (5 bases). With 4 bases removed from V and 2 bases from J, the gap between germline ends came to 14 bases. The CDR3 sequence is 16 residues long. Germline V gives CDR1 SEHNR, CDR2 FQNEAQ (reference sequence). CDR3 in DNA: TGTGCCAGCAGCTATTTGAGACAGCTAAACACCGGGGAGCTGTTTTTT. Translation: CASSYLRQLNTGELFF.

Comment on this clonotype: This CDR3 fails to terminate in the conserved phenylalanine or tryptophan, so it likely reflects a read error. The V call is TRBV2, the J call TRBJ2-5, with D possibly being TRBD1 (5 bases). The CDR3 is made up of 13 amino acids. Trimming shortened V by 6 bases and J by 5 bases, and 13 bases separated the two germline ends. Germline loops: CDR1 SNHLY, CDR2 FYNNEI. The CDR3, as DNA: TGTGCCAGCAGGAAAGGGGTCGGCGAGACCCAGTACTAC. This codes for CASRKGVGETQYY.

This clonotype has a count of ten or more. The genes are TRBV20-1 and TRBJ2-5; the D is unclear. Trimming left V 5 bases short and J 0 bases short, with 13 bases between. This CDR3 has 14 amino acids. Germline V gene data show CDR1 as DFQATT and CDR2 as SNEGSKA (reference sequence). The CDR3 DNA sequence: TGCAGTGCTCCTATTAGGGTTGACCAAGAGACCCAGTACTTC. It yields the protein CSAPIRVDQETQYF.

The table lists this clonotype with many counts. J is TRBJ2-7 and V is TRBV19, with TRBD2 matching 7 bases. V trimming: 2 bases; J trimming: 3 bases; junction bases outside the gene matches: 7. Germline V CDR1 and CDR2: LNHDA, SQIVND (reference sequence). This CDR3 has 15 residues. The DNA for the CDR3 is TGTGCCAGTAGTATAAAGCGGGAAGAAGGCTACGAGCAGTACTTC. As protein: CASSIKREEGYEQYF. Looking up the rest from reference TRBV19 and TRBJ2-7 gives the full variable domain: DGGITQSPKYLFRKEGQNVTLSCEQNLNHDAMYWYRQDPGQGLRLIYYSQIVNDFQKGDIAEGYSVSREKKESFPLTVTSAQKNPTAFYLCASSIKREEGYEQYFGPGTRLTVT.

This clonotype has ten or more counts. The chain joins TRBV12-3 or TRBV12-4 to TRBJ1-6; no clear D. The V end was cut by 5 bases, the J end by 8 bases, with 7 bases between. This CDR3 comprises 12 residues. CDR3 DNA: TGTGCCAGCAGTACCTCCCATTCACCCCTCCACTTT. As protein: CASSTSHSPLHF.

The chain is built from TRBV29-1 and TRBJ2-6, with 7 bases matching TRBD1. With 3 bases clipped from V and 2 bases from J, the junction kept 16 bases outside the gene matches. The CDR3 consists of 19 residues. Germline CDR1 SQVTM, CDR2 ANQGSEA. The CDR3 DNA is TGCAGCGTTGAGACCTACCGACAGGGAAGGATCCCTGGGGCCAACGTCCTGACTTTC. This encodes CSVETYRQGRIPGANVLTF.